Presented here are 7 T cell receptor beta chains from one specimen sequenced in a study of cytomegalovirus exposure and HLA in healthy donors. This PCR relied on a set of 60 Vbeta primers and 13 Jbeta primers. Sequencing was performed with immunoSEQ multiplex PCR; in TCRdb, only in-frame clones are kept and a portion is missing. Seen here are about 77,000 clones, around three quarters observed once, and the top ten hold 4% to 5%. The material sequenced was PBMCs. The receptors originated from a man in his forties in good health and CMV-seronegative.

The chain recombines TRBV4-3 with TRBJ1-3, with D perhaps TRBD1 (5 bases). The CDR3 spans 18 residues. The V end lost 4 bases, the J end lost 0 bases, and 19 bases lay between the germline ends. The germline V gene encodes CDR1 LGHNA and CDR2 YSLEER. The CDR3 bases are TGCGCCAGCAGCCCCCACTACGGGACTCCGAGCTCTGGAAACACCATATATTTT. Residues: CASSPHYGTPSSGNTIYF.

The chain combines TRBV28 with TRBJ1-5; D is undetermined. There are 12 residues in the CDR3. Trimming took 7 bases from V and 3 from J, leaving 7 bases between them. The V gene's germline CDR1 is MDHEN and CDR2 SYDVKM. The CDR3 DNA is TGTGCCAGCACCGAGTCCAATCAGCCCCAGCATTTT. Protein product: CASTESNQPQHF.

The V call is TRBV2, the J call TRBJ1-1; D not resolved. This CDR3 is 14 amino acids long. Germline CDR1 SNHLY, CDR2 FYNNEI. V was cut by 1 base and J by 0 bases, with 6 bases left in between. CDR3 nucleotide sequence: TGTGCCAGCAGTGAAGGGCGGTTGAACACTGAAGCTTTCTTT. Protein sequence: CASSEGRLNTEAFF.

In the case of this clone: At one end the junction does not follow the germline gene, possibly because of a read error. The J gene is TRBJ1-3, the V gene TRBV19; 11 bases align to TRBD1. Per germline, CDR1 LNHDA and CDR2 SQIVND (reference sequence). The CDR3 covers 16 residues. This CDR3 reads CVSSPRTGGGGNTIYF. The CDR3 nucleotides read TGTGTCAGTAGTCCCCGGACAGGGGGCGGTGGAAACACCATATATTTT. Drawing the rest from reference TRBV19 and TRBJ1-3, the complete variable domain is DGGITQSPKYLFRKEGQNVTLSCEQNLNHDAMYWYRQDPGQGLRLIYYSQIVNDFQKGDIAEGYSVSREKKESFPLTVTSAQKNPTAFYLCVSSPRTGGGGNTIYFGEGSWLTVV.

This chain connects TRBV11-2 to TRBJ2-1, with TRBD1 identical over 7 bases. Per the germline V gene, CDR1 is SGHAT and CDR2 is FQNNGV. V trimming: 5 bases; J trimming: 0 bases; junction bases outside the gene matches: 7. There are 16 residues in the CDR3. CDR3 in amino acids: CASSRGQESSYNEQFF. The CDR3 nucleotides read TGTGCCAGCAGCCGCGGACAGGAGAGCTCCTACAATGAGCAGTTCTTC.

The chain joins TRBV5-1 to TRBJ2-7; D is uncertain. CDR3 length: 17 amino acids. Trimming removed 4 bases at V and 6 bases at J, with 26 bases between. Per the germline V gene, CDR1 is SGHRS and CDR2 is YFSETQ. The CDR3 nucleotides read TGCGCCAGCAGCAACGCAATGTCCTTACCCTCCAATAGCGAGCAGTACTTC. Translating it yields CASSNAMSLPSNSEQYF.

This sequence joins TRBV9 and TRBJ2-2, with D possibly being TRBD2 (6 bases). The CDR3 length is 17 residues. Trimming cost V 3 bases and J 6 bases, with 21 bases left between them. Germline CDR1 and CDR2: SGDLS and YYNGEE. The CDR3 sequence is CASSARTGGGKPGELFF. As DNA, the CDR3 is TGTGCCAGCAGCGCTCGTACTGGTGGCGGGAAACCCGGGGAGCTGTTTTTT.